This TCR beta chain was sequenced for a study of cytomegalovirus exposure and HLA in healthy donors. The PCR ran on 60 Vbeta and 13 Jbeta primers. Method: immunoSEQ multiplex PCR; TCRdb's copy keeps in-frame clones and lacks some. Of more than 100,000 clones listed, roughly four fifths are singletons. Concerning this clone: Antigen specificity is unknown.

Germline V gene data show CDR1 as GTSNPN and CDR2 as SVGIG (reference sequence). V was clipped by 1 base and J by 4 bases, with 8 bases between them. This CDR3 region has 13 residues. The study, taken as a whole, reports: Analysis performed later found 15,000 or so TCR beta sequences associated with HLA alleles at 0.05 false discovery rate. TCR association rates varied by HLA locus in a later analysis, with DRB1 highest and HLA-C lowest.

Sample: PBMCs. The chain recombines TRBV30 with TRBJ1-5, with D unclear. The origin of this receptor is a female donor in good health and CMV-seropositive. The CDR3 is CAWSGAANQPQHF. CDR3 nucleotide sequence: TGTGCCTGGAGTGGGGCAGCTAATCAGCCCCAGCATTTT.